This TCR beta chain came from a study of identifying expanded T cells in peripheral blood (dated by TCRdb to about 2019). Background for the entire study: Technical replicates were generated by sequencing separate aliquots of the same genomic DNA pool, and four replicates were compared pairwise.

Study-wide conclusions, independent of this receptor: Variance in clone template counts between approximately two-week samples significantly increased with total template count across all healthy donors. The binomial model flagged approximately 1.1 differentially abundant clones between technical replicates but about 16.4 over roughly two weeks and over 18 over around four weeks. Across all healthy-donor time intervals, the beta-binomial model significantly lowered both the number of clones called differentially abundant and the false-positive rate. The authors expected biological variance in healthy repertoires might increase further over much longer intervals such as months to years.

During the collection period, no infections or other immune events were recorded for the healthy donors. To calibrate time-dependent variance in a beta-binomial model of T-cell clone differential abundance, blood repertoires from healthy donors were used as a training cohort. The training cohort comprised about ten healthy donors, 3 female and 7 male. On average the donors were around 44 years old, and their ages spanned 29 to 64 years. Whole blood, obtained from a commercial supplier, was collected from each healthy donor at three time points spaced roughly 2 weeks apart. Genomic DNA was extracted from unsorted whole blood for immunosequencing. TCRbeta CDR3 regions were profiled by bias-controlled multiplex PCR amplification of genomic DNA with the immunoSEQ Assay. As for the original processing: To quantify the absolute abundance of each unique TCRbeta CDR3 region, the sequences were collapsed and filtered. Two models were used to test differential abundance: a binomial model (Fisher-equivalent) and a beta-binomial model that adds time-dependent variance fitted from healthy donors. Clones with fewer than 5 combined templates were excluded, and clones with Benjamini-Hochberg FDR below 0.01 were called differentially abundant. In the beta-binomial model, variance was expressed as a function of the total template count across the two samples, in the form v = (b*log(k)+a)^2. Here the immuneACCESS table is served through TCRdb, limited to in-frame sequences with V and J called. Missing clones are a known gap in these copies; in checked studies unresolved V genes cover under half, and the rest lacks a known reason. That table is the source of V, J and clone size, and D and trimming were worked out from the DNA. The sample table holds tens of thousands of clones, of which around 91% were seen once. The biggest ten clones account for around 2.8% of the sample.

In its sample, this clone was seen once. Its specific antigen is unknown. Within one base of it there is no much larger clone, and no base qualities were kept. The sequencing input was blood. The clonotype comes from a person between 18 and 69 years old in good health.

The sequenced DNA: TGTGCCACCCAGGGAGATACGCAGTATTTT. Its translation reads: CATQGDTQYF. The V and J segments used are TRBV6-6 and TRBJ2-3, and the D gene may be TRBD1, 5 bases matching. Reading from cysteine to phenylalanine, the CDR3 counts 10 amino acids. CDR3 DNA only is kept here, 30 bases in frame from base 1. V and J lose 10 bases and 5 bases, and a span of 7 bases separates them. Reading the germline V gene (reference sequence) gives CDR1 MNHNY and CDR2 SVGAGI.